These 9 T cell receptor beta chains share one sample of origin, sequenced in a study of T cell changes during pregnancy in multiple sclerosis. Data came from immunoSEQ multiplex PCR; TCRdb stores just in-frame clones and leaves some out. The table shows 51,000 or so clones, with roughly 93% occurring only once. The sample was peripheral blood, taken in the second trimester of pregnancy. Receptors originate from a female donor with multiple sclerosis, enrolled in a pregnancy study.

The chain has TRBV28 and TRBJ2-2; D perhaps matches TRBD2 (5 bases). There are 15 residues in the CDR3. Trimming left V 1 base short and J 4 bases short, with 10 bases between. Germline lookup yields CDR1 MDHEN and CDR2 SYDVKM. The CDR3 DNA follows: TGTGCCAGCAGTTTATTACTAGTGAGCACCGGGGAGCTGTTTTTT. Residues: CASSLLLVSTGELFF.

The chain uses TRBV5-1 and TRBJ1-1; TRBD1 is a possible D gene (6 bases). With 3 bases removed from V and 3 bases from J, the gap between germline ends came to 18 bases. Looked up from germline, CDR1 is SGHRS and CDR2 is YFSETQ. The CDR3 covers 16 residues. This chain's CDR3 is CASSSDPINRDTEAFF. The DNA for the CDR3 is TGCGCCAGCAGCTCTGACCCTATAAACAGGGACACTGAAGCTTTCTTT.

As to this clone: The junction differs from germline at one of its ends, possibly a read error. The chain employs TRBV10-3 and TRBJ2-5; D is ambiguous. Germline loops: CDR1 ENHRY, CDR2 SYGVKD. The CDR3 has 12 residues. The CDR3 DNA follows: TGTGCCATCAGGGAGTCCGGGGAGACCCAGTACTTC. Its translation is CAIRESGETQYF.

The gene calls are TRBV4-3 and TRBJ1-1, with D possibly matching TRBD1 (6 bases). Trimming stripped 0 bases from V and 5 bases from J, with 10 bases between. In germline, CDR1 is LGHNA, CDR2 YSLEER. The CDR3 runs to 14 residues. The CDR3 region is CASSQEGAQTEAFF. The DNA of the CDR3 is TGCGCCAGCAGCCAAGAGGGGGCGCAAACTGAAGCTTTCTTT.

J is TRBJ1-1 and V is TRBV19; a weak D match, TRBD1 (5 bases). The germline CDR1 and CDR2 sequences are LNHDA and SQIVND (reference sequence). The CDR3 loop spans 20 amino acids. V was shortened by 7 bases and J by 4 bases, with 34 bases between the two germline ends. The CDR3 spells CASTSGGTIDPSHSGTEAFF. CDR3 DNA: TGTGCCAGTACGTCAGGCGGGACCATAGACCCTTCTCATTCGGGCACTGAAGCTTTCTTT.

The chain carries TRBV4-2 and TRBJ1-1; D possibly corresponds to TRBD1 (5 bases). Trimming removed 0 bases from V and 1 base from J, with 12 bases in between. CDR1 is LGHNA and CDR2 is YNFKEQ in the germline V gene. The CDR3 has 16 residues. CDR3 DNA sequence: TGTGCCAGCAGCCAAGACAGGGTTTCCGGGAACACTGAAGCTTTCTTT. This translates into CASSQDRVSGNTEAFF.

The chain carries TRBV5-4 and TRBJ2-1; 9 positions agree with TRBD2. The CDR3 consists of 16 residues. J was trimmed by 1 base and V by 5 bases; bases with no gene match: 7. Germline lookup yields CDR1 SGHNT and CDR2 YYREEE (reference sequence). The CDR3 here is CASRGSGSKSYNEQFF. CDR3 sequence (DNA): TGTGCCAGCAGGGGTAGCGGGAGTAAGTCCTACAATGAGCAGTTCTTC.

The V gene is TRBV11-2, the J gene TRBJ2-7, with D maybe TRBD1 (5 bases). The CDR3 loop spans 15 amino acids. V was trimmed by 2 bases and J by 1 base, leaving 12 bases between them. Germline CDR1 SGHAT, CDR2 FQNNGV. As DNA, the CDR3 is TGTGCCAGCAGCTTATCTCAGGGCCGATCCTACGAGCAGTACTTC. Translating it yields CASSLSQGRSYEQYF.

The rearrangement joins TRBV27 to TRBJ2-3; 13 bases match TRBD2. V was clipped by 5 bases and J by 3 bases; unmatched bases: 5. Germline values: CDR1 MNHEY, CDR2 SMNVEV (reference sequence). CDR3 size: 16 residues. In nucleotides, the CDR3 is TGTGCCAGCAGTCCTCTACTAGCGGGGGGGACAGATACGCAGTATTTT. Translated: CASSPLLAGGTDTQYF.